This paragraph covers one T cell receptor beta chain sequence. The sample is drawn from a study of technical replicates of blood from several donors. The repertoire was sequenced with immunoSEQ multiplex PCR; TCRdb's copy has only in-frame clones and lacks some. The sample contains approximately 93,000 clones, approximately 95% of which appear only once. Looked up from germline, CDR1 is SEHNR and CDR2 is FQNEAQ (reference sequence). This CDR3 is built from 14 residues. V was trimmed by 6 bases and J by 2 bases, leaving 12 bases between them. What was sequenced was T cells isolated from PBMCs. The source of this sequence is a human donor in good health. The J gene is TRBJ2-3, the V gene TRBV7-9, with D hard to call. CDR3: CASRESANTDTQYF. In nucleotides, the CDR3 is TGTGCCAGCAGGGAGTCTGCGAACACAGATACGCAGTATTTT.